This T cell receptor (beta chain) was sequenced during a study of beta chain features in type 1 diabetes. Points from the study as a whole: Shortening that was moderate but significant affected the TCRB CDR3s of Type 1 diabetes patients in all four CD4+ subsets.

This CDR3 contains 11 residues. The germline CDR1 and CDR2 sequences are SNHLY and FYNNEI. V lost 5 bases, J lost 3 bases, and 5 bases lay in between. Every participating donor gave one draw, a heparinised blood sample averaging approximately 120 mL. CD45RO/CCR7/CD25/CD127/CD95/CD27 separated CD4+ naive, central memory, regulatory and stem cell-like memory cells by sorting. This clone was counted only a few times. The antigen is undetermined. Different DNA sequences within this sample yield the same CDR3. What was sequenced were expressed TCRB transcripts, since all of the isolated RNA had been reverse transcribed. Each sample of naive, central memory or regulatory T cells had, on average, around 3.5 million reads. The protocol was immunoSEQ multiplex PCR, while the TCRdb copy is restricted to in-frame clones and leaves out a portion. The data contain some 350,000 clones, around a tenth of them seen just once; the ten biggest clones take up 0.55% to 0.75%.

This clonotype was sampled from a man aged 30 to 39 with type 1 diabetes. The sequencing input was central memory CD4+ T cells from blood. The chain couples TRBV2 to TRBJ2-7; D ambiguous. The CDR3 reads CASSTYYEQYF. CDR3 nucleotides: TGTGCCAGCAGTACGTACTACGAGCAGTACTTC.